This T cell receptor beta chain came from a study of blood T cell repertoires in COVID-19. Study-wide background: Some COVID-19 samples were acute and others convalescent; all came from the United States, Italy and Spain. PBMCs, B-cell-depleted T cells, or T cells were the source of the cDNA or gDNA that made up the material.

How the authors handled the data: Reference gene primer amplification in the assay estimated nucleated cell counts. Only in-frame clones appear in the TCRdb table, and some are missing; sequencing was by immunoSEQ multiplex PCR. Clone size and V and J calls were adopted from that table, with D and trimming inferred from the DNA. The sample records fewer than 350,000 clones, 75% to 95% being singletons. Germline CDR1 reads KGHSH; CDR2 reads LQKENI. The V and J ends lost 4 bases and 7 bases, in that order; junction bases with no gene match: 4. This CDR3 region has 16 residues. The TCR sequence derives from a woman in her thirties with COVID-19, enrolled during active disease. V is TRBV18 and J is TRBJ2-1; 16 nucleotides match TRBD2. Sequencing used peripheral blood. The CDR3 DNA is TGTGCCAGCTCACGGGCGGGACTAGCGGGAGGGAATGAGCAGTTCTTC. It is translated as CASSRAGLAGGNEQFF. The variable domain in full, with the rest retrieved from reference TRBV18 and TRBJ2-1, is NAGVMQNPRHLVRRRGQEARLRCSPMKGHSHVYWYRQLPEEGLKFMVYLQKENIIDESGMPKERFSAEFPKEGPSILRIQQVVRGDSAAYFCASSRAGLAGGNEQFFGPGTRLTVL.